This TCR beta chain was found in a study of identical twins. Study-wide results and caveats: The abundant beta clonotypes from cord blood had fewer insertions, and memory repertoires had none of this. Sharing of beta out-of-frame sequences by twins showed a weaker excess. Conclusions relied on cross-sectional statistical analysis, not following the same donors.

This clonotype has ten or more counts. Antigen specificity is unknown. The ends were cut back, 2 bases at V and 5 bases at J, with 14 bases in the middle. Germline V CDR1 and CDR2: SGHRS, YFSETQ. This CDR3 spans 15 amino acids. TCRdb re-called the 5' RACE reads through MiXCR, storing one row per CDR3 protein. The sample shows approximately 670,000 distinct CDR3 sequences, 5.5% to 6.5% of them seen only once. This sequence originates from a man between 18 and 35 years old in good health. The specimen was naive T cells sorted from blood. J is TRBJ2-1 and V is TRBV5-1; TRBD1 or TRBD2 may be the D gene (6 bases each). CDR3 DNA: TGCGCCAGCAGCTTTTCTTCGGGGGCGGACAATGAGCAGTTCTTC. Amino acids: CASSFSSGADNEQFF.